A selection of T cell receptor beta chains follows, all from one sample in a study of chemoradiotherapy in HPV16-positive cancers. The table came from immunoSEQ multiplex PCR; TCRdb's copy has only in-frame clones and leaves some out. The table has under 8,500 clones, roughly 80% seen once. This specimen was tumor tissue, taken from a patient who underwent chemoradiotherapy. These TCRs come from a human donor with HPV-associated anogenital cancer. The CDR3 runs from the conserved cysteine through the conserved F or W. D genes are given only for firm matches.

D gene: TRBD1
J gene: -
V gene: TRBV4-1
CDR3 protein: CASSPPLGQADYEQYF

D gene: TRBD1
J gene: TRBJ1-3
V gene: TRBV10-2
CDR3 protein: CASTPRLGQGHTIYF

D gene: -
J gene: TRBJ2-2
V gene: TRBV11-3
CDR3 protein: CASSRTLTGELFF

D gene: -
J gene: TRBJ2-1
V gene: TRBV18
CDR3 protein: CASSPPPGAEKEQFF

D gene: -
J gene: TRBJ2-3
V gene: TRBV11-2
CDR3 protein: CASSLGPGGQDTQYF

D gene: -
J gene: TRBJ1-1
V gene: TRBV10-3
CDR3 protein: CAISEREGTEAFF

D gene: TRBD1
J gene: TRBJ1-2
V gene: TRBV5-1
CDR3 protein: CASSSWTGANYGYTF

D gene: TRBD2
J gene: TRBJ2-1
V gene: TRBV27
CDR3 protein: CASSLSLASGGAEQFF

D gene: -
J gene: TRBJ2-2
V gene: TRBV28
CDR3 protein: CASSPIYINVNTGELFF

D gene: -
J gene: TRBJ1-6
V gene: TRBV28
CDR3 protein: CASSIRPGTPNSPLHF

D gene: -
J gene: TRBJ2-7
V gene: TRBV5-1
CDR3 protein: CASSPESPYEQYF

D gene: -
J gene: TRBJ1-5
V gene: TRBV27
CDR3 protein: CASSPNGGLRQPQHF

D gene: -
J gene: TRBJ2-5
V gene: TRBV7-3
CDR3 protein: CASSLGGWETQYF

D gene: TRBD1
J gene: TRBJ2-7
V gene: TRBV2
CDR3 protein: CASSERGQSTYQYF

D gene: TRBD1
J gene: TRBJ2-2
V gene: TRBV7-9
CDR3 protein: CASSELGTAGELFF

D gene: TRBD1
J gene: TRBJ1-2
V gene: TRBV7-6
CDR3 protein: CASSLAPPGQRTGGYTF

D gene: -
J gene: TRBJ2-1
V gene: TRBV5-6
CDR3 protein: CASSWTVSSYNEQFF

D gene: TRBD1
J gene: TRBJ2-2
V gene: TRBV7-9
CDR3 protein: CASDRAGTGELFF

D gene: -
J gene: TRBJ2-5
V gene: TRBV6-5
CDR3 protein: CASSKVDQETQYF

D gene: -
J gene: TRBJ2-7
V gene: TRBV10-2
CDR3 protein: CASRSVEVHEQYF

D gene: -
J gene: TRBJ2-1
V gene: TRBV5-6
CDR3 protein: CASSPGGRGYNEQFF

D gene: TRBD1
J gene: TRBJ1-4
V gene: TRBV9
CDR3 protein: CASSAFGTDAEKLFF

D gene: -
J gene: TRBJ2-4
V gene: TRBV7-2
CDR3 protein: CASSLEASPTRNIQYF

D gene: -
J gene: TRBJ1-1
V gene: TRBV2
CDR3 protein: CASLMLENTEAFF

D gene: TRBD1
J gene: TRBJ2-7
V gene: TRBV27
CDR3 protein: CATSAPTGPNYEQYF

D gene: -
J gene: TRBJ1-1
V gene: TRBV15
CDR3 protein: CATSRDRMNTEAFF

D gene: TRBD2
J gene: TRBJ2-2
V gene: TRBV5-5
CDR3 protein: CASSRGGTSNTGELFF

D gene: TRBD2
J gene: TRBJ2-2
V gene: TRBV9
CDR3 protein: CASSPRTSGTGELFF

D gene: -
J gene: TRBJ2-2
V gene: TRBV19
CDR3 protein: CASSIGQGGGGGELFF

D gene: -
J gene: TRBJ2-7
V gene: TRBV2
CDR3 protein: CASSGMGRNEQYF

D gene: -
J gene: TRBJ1-1
V gene: TRBV23-1
CDR3 protein: CASSHSGGMYEAFF

D gene: -
J gene: TRBJ1-3
V gene: TRBV5-1
CDR3 protein: CASEPGGNSGNTIYF

D gene: TRBD2
J gene: TRBJ2-1
V gene: TRBV28
CDR3 protein: CASSLASGGDYNEQFF

D gene: -
J gene: TRBJ1-2
V gene: TRBV10-2
CDR3 protein: CASRGGGRFGYGYTF

D gene: -
J gene: TRBJ2-1
V gene: TRBV10-2
CDR3 protein: CASSGAGNEQFF

D gene: TRBD2
J gene: TRBJ2-3
V gene: TRBV4-2
CDR3 protein: CASSQAGGASNTQYF

D gene: -
J gene: TRBJ2-5
V gene: TRBV7-3
CDR3 protein: CASSSGPGRETQYF

D gene: -
J gene: TRBJ2-3
V gene: TRBV6-4
CDR3 protein: CASSDSKAGGADTQYF

D gene: TRBD1
J gene: TRBJ1-4
V gene: TRBV6-1
CDR3 protein: CASKGAGEKLFF

D gene: -
J gene: TRBJ2-1
V gene: TRBV7-7
CDR3 protein: CASSLGRGANEQFF

D gene: -
J gene: TRBJ1-2
V gene: TRBV4-2
CDR3 protein: CASSQGYRVPNYGYTF

D gene: -
J gene: TRBJ2-7
V gene: TRBV18
CDR3 protein: CASSQTSSHYEQYF

D gene: -
J gene: TRBJ2-7
V gene: TRBV6-5
CDR3 protein: CASSSTARGGEQYF

D gene: -
J gene: TRBJ2-5
V gene: TRBV6-1
CDR3 protein: CASSALETQYF

D gene: -
J gene: TRBJ2-2
V gene: TRBV7-6
CDR3 protein: CASTYRVDTGELFF

D gene: TRBD1
J gene: -
V gene: TRBV10-2
CDR3 protein: CASSEPAGTGAYEQYF

D gene: -
J gene: TRBJ1-3
V gene: TRBV29-1
CDR3 protein: CSARLRGGSGNTIYF

D gene: -
J gene: TRBJ2-3
V gene: TRBV7-9
CDR3 protein: CASSLSASTDTQYF

D gene: TRBD1
J gene: TRBJ1-2
V gene: TRBV7-9
CDR3 protein: CASSLWDRGVHGYTF

D gene: TRBD1
J gene: TRBJ1-1
V gene: TRBV5-1
CDR3 protein: CASSQRRGPNTEAFF

D gene: TRBD1
J gene: TRBJ2-7
V gene: TRBV7-2
CDR3 protein: CASSLARQGPHEQYF

D gene: -
J gene: TRBJ2-5
V gene: TRBV4-1
CDR3 protein: CASSQGLGKGETQYF

D gene: -
J gene: TRBJ2-5
V gene: TRBV30
CDR3 protein: CAWRPPDGVTQYF

D gene: -
J gene: TRBJ1-6
V gene: TRBV19
CDR3 protein: CASSIGSDWELHF

D gene: TRBD1
J gene: -
V gene: TRBV6-6
CDR3 protein: CASSPRTGGIYEQYF

D gene: -
J gene: TRBJ2-5
V gene: TRBV5-4
CDR3 protein: CASSLDTGTWETQYF

D gene: TRBD1
J gene: TRBJ2-6
V gene: TRBV25-1
CDR3 protein: CASTSLGTGDSGANVLTF

D gene: -
J gene: TRBJ2-7
V gene: TRBV18
CDR3 protein: CASSLDSYEQYF

D gene: -
J gene: TRBJ1-1
V gene: TRBV27
CDR3 protein: CASRQQGGTEAFF

D gene: -
J gene: TRBJ2-5
V gene: TRBV11-3
CDR3 protein: CASSLSDSQETQYF